The 8 T cell receptor beta chains reported below all come from one sample, sequenced in a study of blood T cell repertoires in COVID-19. Sequencing used immunoSEQ multiplex PCR; TCRdb keeps in-frame clones, though not all of them. In the table there are approximately 160,000 clones, 87% of which are singletons. The sample was PBMCs or T cells enriched from blood (not recorded which). These receptor sequences come from a woman between 45 and 60 years old who had recovered from COVID-19.

V gene TRBV12-3 or TRBV12-4 combines with J gene TRBJ1-1, with D maybe TRBD1 (6 bases). V was trimmed by 5 bases and J by 3 bases, leaving 10 bases between them. The CDR3 sequence is 13 residues long. The CDR3 DNA reads TGTGCCAGCAGTCTCAGGGGTTACACTGAAGCTTTCTTT. Its translation: CASSLRGYTEAFF.

To note about this clone: Mismatch with germline at one junction end may stem from a read error. The CDR3 spells CASSQYWNTEAFF. The DNA for the CDR3 is TGTGCCAGCAGTCAATACTGGAACACTGAAGCTTTCTTT. The chain recombines TRBV25-1 with TRBJ1-1; unclear D gene. Germline CDR1 and CDR2: MGHDK and SYGVNS. The CDR3 length is 13 residues.

V gene TRBV19 combines with J gene TRBJ1-1; the match to TRBD1 covers 8 bases. The ends lost 7 bases at V and 8 bases at J; junction bases unmatched: 6. Germline V CDR1 and CDR2: LNHDA, SQIVND (reference sequence). The CDR3 has 12 residues. The CDR3 DNA sequence: TGTGCCAGTAAGGAACAGGGGGAAGAAGCTTTCTTT. This translates into CASKEQGEEAFF.

The chain employs TRBV11-2 and TRBJ2-5; perhaps TRBD2 as D (5 bases). CDR1 is SGHAT and CDR2 is FQNNGV in the germline V gene. The CDR3 extends over 12 amino acids. V was shortened by 5 bases and J by 5 bases, with 9 bases between the two germline ends. The CDR3 sequence: CASSGDYETQYF. CDR3 DNA: TGTGCCAGCAGCGGAGACTATGAGACCCAGTACTTC.

The rearrangement links TRBV5-5 to TRBJ2-4; tentatively, D is TRBD2 (6 bases). Per the germline V gene, CDR1 is SGHKS and CDR2 is YYEKEE (reference sequence). With 2 bases removed from V and 15 bases from J, the gap between germline ends came to 15 bases. This CDR3 has 12 residues. The CDR3 DNA is TGTGCCAGCAGCTTTCGTCCGGGGGAGACGTACTTC. This translates into CASSFRPGETYF.

This chain joins TRBV19 and TRBJ2-2, with 8 bases lining up with TRBD1. Trimming removed 3 bases from V and 4 bases from J; junction bases left unmatched: 7. This CDR3 contains 16 residues. Germline V gives CDR1 LNHDA, CDR2 SQIVND (reference sequence). The CDR3 bases are TGTGCCAGTAGTATGGCGTCCGGGACAGGCACCGGGGAGCTGTTTTTT. Encoded protein: CASSMASGTGTGELFF.

CDR3 protein: CASRQISGSNNEQFF. The CDR3 DNA reads as TGTGCCAGCAGACAGATTAGCGGGAGCAACAATGAGCAGTTCTTC. The gene calls are TRBV7-6 and TRBJ2-1; 9 bases line up with TRBD2. The CDR3 is 15 amino acids. Germline CDR1 is SGHVS and CDR2 is FNYEAQ. V lost 6 bases and J lost 5; bases outside the gene matches: 8.

The chain joins TRBV25-1 to TRBJ1-4; D is undetermined. CDR1 is MGHDK and CDR2 is SYGVNS in the germline V gene. The ends were cut back, 6 bases at V and 0 bases at J, with 8 bases in the middle. The CDR3 is 14 amino acids. The CDR3 DNA is TGTGCCAGCAGCGAGTATGCAACTAATGAAAAACTGTTTTTT. Protein: CASSEYATNEKLFF.